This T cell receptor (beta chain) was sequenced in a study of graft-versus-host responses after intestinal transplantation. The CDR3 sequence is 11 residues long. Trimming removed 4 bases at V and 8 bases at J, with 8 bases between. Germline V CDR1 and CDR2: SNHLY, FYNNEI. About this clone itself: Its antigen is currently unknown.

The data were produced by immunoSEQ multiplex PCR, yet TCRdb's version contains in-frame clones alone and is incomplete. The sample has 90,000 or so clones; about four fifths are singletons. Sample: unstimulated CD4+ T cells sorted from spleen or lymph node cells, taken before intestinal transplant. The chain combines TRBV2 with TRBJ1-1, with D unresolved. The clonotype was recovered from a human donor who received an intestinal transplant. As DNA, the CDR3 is TGTGCCAGCAGTGTGTCTTTCGAAGCTTTCTTT. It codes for CASSVSFEAFF.